What follows are 6 T cell receptor beta chains derived from one specimen sequenced in a study of follicular helper T cells after annual influenza vaccination. Using immunoSEQ multiplex PCR, the repertoire was profiled, and TCRdb retains in-frame clones only, with some absent. The repertoire holds 3,000 to 4,000 clones, with about 88% as singletons. The time point here: 2014-2015 season, 7 days after vaccination. The source was CXCR5+ CD38- circulating T follicular helper cells from blood, collected 7 days after influenza vaccination. The sample's subset: circulating Tfh, non-naive CD4+CXCR5+PD-1+ (ICOS+CD38+ or ICOS-CD38-). All receptors derive from an adult who received the influenza vaccine.

The rearrangement links TRBV7-9 to TRBJ1-5, with a tentative D call TRBD1 (5 bases). CDR1 is SEHNR, CDR2 FQNEAQ, per germline (reference sequence). V shed 5 bases and J shed 7 bases, with 18 bases lying between them. This CDR3 spans 15 amino acids. In DNA, the CDR3 is TGTGCCAGCAGCCCGGGTGAACACCCAGGGCAGCCCCAGCATTTT. It codes for CASSPGEHPGQPQHF.

This clone was recorded only once. The chain carries TRBV2 and TRBJ1-1; tentatively, D is TRBD1 (5 bases). Germline V CDR1 and CDR2: SNHLY, FYNNEI. The CDR3 is 14 amino acids. V was clipped by 5 bases and J by 8 bases, with 18 bases between them. The CDR3 bases are TGTGCCAGCAGTAGGGGACCCTATGAGGCAGAAGCTTTCTTT. Translation: CASSRGPYEAEAFF. Full variable domain (outside the CDR3, taken from reference TRBV2 and TRBJ1-1): EPEVTQTPSHQVTQMGQEVILRCVPISNHLYFYWYRQILGQKVEFLVSFYNNEISEKSEIFDDQFSVERPDGSNFTLKIRSTKLEDSAMYFCASSRGPYEAEAFFGQGTRLTVV.

The rearrangement uses TRBV7-2 and TRBJ1-3, with D unclear. Trimming cost V 1 base and J 2 bases, with 9 bases left between them. The germline V gene has CDR1 SGHTA and CDR2 FQGNSA. This CDR3 has 15 amino acids. CDR3 nucleotide sequence: TGTGCCAGCAGCTTAGTTCCGTTCACTGGAAACACCATATATTTT. Protein product: CASSLVPFTGNTIYF.

This clone was detected a few times. The gene calls are TRBV6-1 and TRBJ2-7; D is possibly TRBD1 (6 bases). The CDR3 has 15 amino acids. Per the germline V gene, CDR1 is MNHNS and CDR2 is SASEGT. Trimming removed 10 bases at V and 0 bases at J, with 19 bases between. DNA of the CDR3: TGTGCCACCGCTTACCTTGAGGACAGCTCCTACGAGCAGTACTTC. Translation gives CATAYLEDSSYEQYF.

This clone was seen only once. The V and J genes are TRBV12-5 and TRBJ2-1, with TRBD2 matching over 9 bases. Germline assignment: CDR1 LGHNT and CDR2 FRNRAP. CDR3 length: 15 residues. The V segment lost 7 bases and the J segment 3 bases; nucleotides outside the gene matches: 7. For the CDR3, the DNA is TGTGCTAGTGCCCAGAGCGGGGGGCTCTACAATGAGCAGTTCTTC. This sequence encodes CASAQSGGLYNEQFF.

The V and J genes are TRBV10-3 and TRBJ2-1; 7 bases fit TRBD2. The CDR3 is 16 amino acids. V lost 6 bases, J lost 1 base, and 9 bases stayed unmatched. Looked up from germline, CDR1 is ENHRY and CDR2 is SYGVKD. This chain's CDR3 is CAIRSSAGESYNEQFF. In DNA, the CDR3 is TGTGCCATCAGGTCCTCTGCGGGGGAATCCTACAATGAGCAGTTCTTC.